This TCR beta chain was documented in a study of T cells in Graves' hyperthyroidism and ophthalmopathy. Study as a whole: It was at initial diagnosis, before any treatment, that peripheral blood was collected.

Trimming took off 6 bases at V and 2 bases at J, with 14 bases between the two ends. Germline CDR1 is MDHEN and CDR2 is SYDVKM. The CDR3 runs to 14 residues. The study's findings and limits: Ophthalmopathy onset followed model prediction by a median about seven months. Blood also showed most of the thyroid clonotypes that were expanded above 0.001.

Clinical symptoms, serum thyroxine and TRAb, thyroid ultrasound and orbital computed tomography together formed the diagnostic basis. This clonotype was observed at least ten times. Its antigen is currently unknown. The source material, RNA transcripts, was used to amplify TCR beta CDR3 regions. When the TCR CDR3 underwent first-round RT-PCR, the HTBI primer set was used. TCRdb fed the multiplex PCR reads into MiXCR, producing one record per CDR3 protein. This table has approximately 420,000 distinct CDR3 sequences, roughly 15% appearing once. The chain couples TRBV28 to TRBJ2-7, with D maybe TRBD2 (6 bases). The source is a woman aged 18-29 years with Graves' hyperthyroidism. Sequenced: blood. The chain's CDR3 is CASSPSGGTYEQYF. The CDR3 bases are TGTGCCAGCAGCCCCTCTGGCGGGACCTACGAGCAGTACTTC.